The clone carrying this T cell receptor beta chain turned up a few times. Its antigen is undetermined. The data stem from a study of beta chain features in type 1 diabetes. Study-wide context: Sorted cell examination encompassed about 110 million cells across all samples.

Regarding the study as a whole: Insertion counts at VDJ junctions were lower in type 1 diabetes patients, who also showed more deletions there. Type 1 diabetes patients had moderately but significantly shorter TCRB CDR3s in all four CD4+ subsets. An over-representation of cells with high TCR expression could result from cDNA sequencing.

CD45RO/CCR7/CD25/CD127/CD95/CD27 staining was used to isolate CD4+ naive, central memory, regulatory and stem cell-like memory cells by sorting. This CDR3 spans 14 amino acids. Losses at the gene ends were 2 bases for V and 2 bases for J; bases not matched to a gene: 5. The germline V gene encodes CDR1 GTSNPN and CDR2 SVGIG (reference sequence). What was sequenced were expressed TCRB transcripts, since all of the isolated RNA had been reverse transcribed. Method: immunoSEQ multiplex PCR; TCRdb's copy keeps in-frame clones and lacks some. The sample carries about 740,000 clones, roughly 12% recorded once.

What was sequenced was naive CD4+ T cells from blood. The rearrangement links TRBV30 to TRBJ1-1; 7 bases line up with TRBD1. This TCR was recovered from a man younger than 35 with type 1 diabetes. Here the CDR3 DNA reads TGTGCCTGGAGTCCATCAGGGGGTAACACTGAAGCTTTCTTT. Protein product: CAWSPSGGNTEAFF.